The entry that follows covers one T cell receptor beta chain sequence. Its specific antigen is unknown. No much larger clone is present one base from it, and per-base qualities are unavailable. Spanning cysteine to phenylalanine, the CDR3 consists of 17 amino acids. Only the CDR3 portion is preserved as DNA: 51 bases, with reading frame beginning at the first base. The germline V gene encodes CDR1 MGHRA and CDR2 YSYEKL. For this chain, trimming is 4 bases at the V end and 2 bases at the J end, and the number of junction bases without a gene match is 11. The data derive from a study of post-analysis software for immune sequencing data (dated by TCRdb to between 2015 and 2016). Regarding the complete study: Relapsing-remitting, secondary progressive and progressive-relapsing multiple sclerosis were recorded as disease courses, and subtype annotation was lacking for some patients. The multiple sclerosis patient repertoires were compared with 11 previously published healthy control repertoires from donors aged 6 to 25 years. A subset of samples was prepared in parallel using single-end sample barcoding, then pooled and co-amplified after Illumina adapter ligation.

TCR beta repertoires were profiled from peripheral blood of about a dozen young patients with multiple sclerosis to demonstrate the VDJtools post-analysis software. Multiple sclerosis patients were children and adolescents aged about 6 to 15 years. Points the paper makes about the study in general: When samples were clustered directly using the F measure, samples prepared in the same batch co-clustered strongly, which prompted a batch-effect correction. Compared with controls, multiple sclerosis patients had significantly lower normalized Chao1 diversity, a finding suggesting substantial peripheral T-cell clonal expansion. Patients showed significantly higher frequencies than controls for five TRBV segments, among them TRBV5-6, TRBV5-1 and TRBV20-1. The multiple sclerosis patient group was slightly younger than the control group.

To prepare the library, PCR was applied. Instrument on record: Illumina HiSeq 2500. To reduce PCR and sequencing biases, unique molecular identifiers were built into the TCR beta cDNA libraries. Per 1 to 10 million input T cells, roughly 500,000 cDNA molecules were obtained, such that each molecule approximated one T cell. The patient libraries were prepared and sequenced with the same protocol used for the earlier healthy control dataset. Samples belonging to the same batch were prepared together, multiplexed and sequenced on a shared HiSeq lane. In the authors' own workflow: Raw barcoded reads were processed with MIGEC, discarding single-read molecular identifier groups before consensus assembly and CDR3 extraction. VDJtools was used for post-analysis of the clonotype tables, and diversity was normalized by down-sampling every dataset to the size of the smallest sample. In repertoire overlap clustering, CDR3 amino acid sequences, but not nucleotide sequences, were matched to correct batch-related cross-sample contamination. TCRdb took the public reads, trimmed them with fastp at Q25, ran MiXCR for clone calling and kept in-frame beta chains. Rows matching on CDR3 protein sequence are summarized as one entry with the most common DNA and genes. TCRdb, rather than the study authors, made the V and J calls. This sample is represented by about 540,000 distinct CDR3 sequences; around 31% of them were singletons. Together, the top ten hold around 6% of the sample.

This sequence was found in a girl aged 2-17 years with multiple sclerosis. The rearranged segments are TRBV4-1 and TRBJ1-5; 7 bases in the junction line up with TRBD1. The sample was blood. The CDR3 region: CASSPNYGQDRNQPQHF. The nucleotide sequence reads as follows: TGCGCCAGCAGCCCGAACTATGGACAGGACCGCAATCAGCCCCAGCATTTT.